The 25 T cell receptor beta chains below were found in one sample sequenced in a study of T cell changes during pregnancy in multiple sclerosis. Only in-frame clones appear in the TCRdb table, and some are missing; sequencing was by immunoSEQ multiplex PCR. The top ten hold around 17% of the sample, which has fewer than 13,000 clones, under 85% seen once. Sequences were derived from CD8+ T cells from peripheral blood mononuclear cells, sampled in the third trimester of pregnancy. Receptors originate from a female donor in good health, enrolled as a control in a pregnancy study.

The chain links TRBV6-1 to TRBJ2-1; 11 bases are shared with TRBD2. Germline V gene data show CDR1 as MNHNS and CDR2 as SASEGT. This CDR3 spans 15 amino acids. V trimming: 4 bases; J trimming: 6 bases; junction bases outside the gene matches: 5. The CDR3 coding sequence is TGTGCCAGCAGTGTTGGAACTAGCGGGGGCAATGAGCAGTTCTTC. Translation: CASSVGTSGGNEQFF.

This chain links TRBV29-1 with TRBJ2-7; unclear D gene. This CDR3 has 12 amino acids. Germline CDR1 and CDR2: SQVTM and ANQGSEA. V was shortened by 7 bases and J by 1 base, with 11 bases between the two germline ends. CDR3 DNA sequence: TGCAGCGCCGGAGCGCTATCCTACGAGCAGTACTTC. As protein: CSAGALSYEQYF.

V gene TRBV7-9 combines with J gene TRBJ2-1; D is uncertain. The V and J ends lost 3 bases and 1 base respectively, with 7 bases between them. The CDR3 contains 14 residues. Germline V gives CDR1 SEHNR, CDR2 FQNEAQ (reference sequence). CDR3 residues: CASSLAGSYNEQFF. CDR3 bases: TGTGCCAGCAGCTTGGCAGGTTCCTACAATGAGCAGTTCTTC.

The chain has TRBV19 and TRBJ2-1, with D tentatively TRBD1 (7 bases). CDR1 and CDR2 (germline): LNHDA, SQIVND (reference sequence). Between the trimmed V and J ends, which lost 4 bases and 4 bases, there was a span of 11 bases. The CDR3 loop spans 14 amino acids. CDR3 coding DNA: TGTGCCAGTAGTACAGGGGGGATTTACAATGAGCAGTTCTTC. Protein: CASSTGGIYNEQFF.

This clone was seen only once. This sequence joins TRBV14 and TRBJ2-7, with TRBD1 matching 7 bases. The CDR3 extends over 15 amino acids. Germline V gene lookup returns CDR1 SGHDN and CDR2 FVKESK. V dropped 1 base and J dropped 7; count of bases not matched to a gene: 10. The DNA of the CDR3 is TGTGCCAGCAGCCAAGGGACGGGACAGATGAGGGAGCAGTACTTC. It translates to CASSQGTGQMREQYF.

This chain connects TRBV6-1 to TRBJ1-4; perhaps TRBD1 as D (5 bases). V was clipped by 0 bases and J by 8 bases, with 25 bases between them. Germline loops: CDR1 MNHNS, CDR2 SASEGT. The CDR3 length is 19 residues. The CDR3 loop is CASSEALGEGPRGEEKLFF. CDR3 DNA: TGTGCCAGCAGTGAAGCGCTAGGGGAGGGCCCTCGGGGGGAGGAAAAACTGTTTTTT.

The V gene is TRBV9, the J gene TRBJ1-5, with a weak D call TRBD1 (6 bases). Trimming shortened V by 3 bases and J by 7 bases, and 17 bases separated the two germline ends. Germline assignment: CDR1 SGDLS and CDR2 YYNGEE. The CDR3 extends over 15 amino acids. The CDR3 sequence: CASSAHDRNGQPQHF. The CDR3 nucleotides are TGTGCCAGCAGCGCCCATGACAGGAATGGACAGCCCCAGCATTTT.

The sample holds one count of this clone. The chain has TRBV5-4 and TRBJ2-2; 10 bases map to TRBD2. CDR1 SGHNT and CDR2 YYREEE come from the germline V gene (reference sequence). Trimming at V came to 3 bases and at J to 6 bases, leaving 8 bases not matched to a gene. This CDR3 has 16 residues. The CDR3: CASSWRAGGRAGELFF. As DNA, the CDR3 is TGTGCCAGCAGCTGGAGAGCGGGGGGGCGGGCCGGGGAGCTGTTTTTT.

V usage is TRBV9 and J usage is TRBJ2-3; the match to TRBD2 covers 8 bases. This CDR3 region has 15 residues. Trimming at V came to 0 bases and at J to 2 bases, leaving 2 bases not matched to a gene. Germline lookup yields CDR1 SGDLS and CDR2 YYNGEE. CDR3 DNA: TGTGCCAGCAGCGTAGCGGGGGGGGACACAGATACGCAGTATTTT. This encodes CASSVAGGDTDTQYF.

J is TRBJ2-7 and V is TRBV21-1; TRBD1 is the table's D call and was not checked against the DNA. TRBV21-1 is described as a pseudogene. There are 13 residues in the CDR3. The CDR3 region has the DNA TGTGCCAGCATCCACCAGGGGGCCTACGAGCAGTACTTC. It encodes CASIHQGAYEQYF.

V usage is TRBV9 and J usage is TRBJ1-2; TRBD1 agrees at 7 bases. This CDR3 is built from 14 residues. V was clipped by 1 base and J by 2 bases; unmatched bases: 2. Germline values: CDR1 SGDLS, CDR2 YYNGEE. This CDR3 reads CASSVRGQNYGYTF. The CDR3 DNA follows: TGTGCCAGCAGCGTACGGGGACAGAACTATGGCTACACCTTC. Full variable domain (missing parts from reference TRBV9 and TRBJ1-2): DSGVTQTPKHLITATGQRVTLRCSPRSGDLSVYWYQQSLDQGLQFLIQYYNGEERAKGNILERFSAQQFPDLHSELNLSSLELGDSALYFCASSVRGQNYGYTFGSGTRLTVV.

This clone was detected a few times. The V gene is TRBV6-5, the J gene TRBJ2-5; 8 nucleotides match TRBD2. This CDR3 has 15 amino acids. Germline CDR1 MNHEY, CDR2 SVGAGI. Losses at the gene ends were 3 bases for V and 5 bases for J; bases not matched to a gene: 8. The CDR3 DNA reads TGTGCCAGCAGTTATGGGGCTAGCGGGCGGGAGACCCAGTACTTC. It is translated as CASSYGASGRETQYF.

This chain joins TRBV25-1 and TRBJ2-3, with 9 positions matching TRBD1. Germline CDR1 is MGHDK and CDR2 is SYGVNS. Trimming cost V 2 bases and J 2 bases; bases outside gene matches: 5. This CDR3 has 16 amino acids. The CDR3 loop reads CASSEVGTGITDTQYF. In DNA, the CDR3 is TGTGCCAGCAGTGAAGTCGGGACAGGGATCACAGATACGCAGTATTTT.

The CDR3 reads CASTARGRDSPLHF. In DNA form, the CDR3 reads TGTGCCAGCACCGCGCGGGGGAGGGATTCACCCCTCCACTTT. V and J are TRBV7-2 and TRBJ1-6; tentatively, D is TRBD1 (5 bases). CDR1 and CDR2 from the germline V gene are SGHTA and FQGNSA. The CDR3 is made up of 14 amino acids. V was pared by 7 bases and J by 8 bases, with 15 bases between.

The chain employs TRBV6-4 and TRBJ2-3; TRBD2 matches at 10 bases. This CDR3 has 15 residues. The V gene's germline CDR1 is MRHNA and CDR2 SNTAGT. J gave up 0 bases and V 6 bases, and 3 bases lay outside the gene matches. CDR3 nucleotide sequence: TGTGCCAGCAGCTTACTAGCGGGAAGCACAGATACGCAGTATTTT. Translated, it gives CASSLLAGSTDTQYF.

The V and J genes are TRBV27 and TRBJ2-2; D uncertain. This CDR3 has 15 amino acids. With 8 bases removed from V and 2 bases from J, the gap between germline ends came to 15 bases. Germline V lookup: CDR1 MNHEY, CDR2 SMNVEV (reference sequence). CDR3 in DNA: TGTGCCAGCTCACCGGTTAGTGTAAACACCGGGGAGCTGTTTTTT. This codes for CASSPVSVNTGELFF.

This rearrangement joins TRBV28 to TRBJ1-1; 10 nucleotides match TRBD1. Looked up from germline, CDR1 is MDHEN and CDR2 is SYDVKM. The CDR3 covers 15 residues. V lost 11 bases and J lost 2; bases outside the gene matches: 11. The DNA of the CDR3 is TGTGCCGGAGGTCGGGACAGGGGTGGTAACACTGAAGCTTTCTTT. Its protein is CAGGRDRGGNTEAFF. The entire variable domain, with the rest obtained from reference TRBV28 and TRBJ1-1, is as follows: DVKVTQSSRYLVKRTGEKVFLECVQDMDHENMFWYRQDPGLGLRLIYFSYDVKMKEKGDIPEGYSVSREKKERFSLILESASTNQTSMYLCAGGRDRGGNTEAFFGQGTRLTVV.

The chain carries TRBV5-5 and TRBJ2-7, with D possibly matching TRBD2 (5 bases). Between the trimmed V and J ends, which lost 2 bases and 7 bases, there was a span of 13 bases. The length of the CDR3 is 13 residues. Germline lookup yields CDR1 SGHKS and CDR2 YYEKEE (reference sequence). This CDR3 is CASSFILSGEQYF. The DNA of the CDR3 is TGTGCCAGCAGCTTCATACTGTCGGGGGAGCAGTACTTC.

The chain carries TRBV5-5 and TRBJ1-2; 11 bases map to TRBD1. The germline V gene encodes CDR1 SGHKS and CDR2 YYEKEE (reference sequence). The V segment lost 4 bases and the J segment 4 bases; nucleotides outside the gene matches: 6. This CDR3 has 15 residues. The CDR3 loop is CASSTRTGGAYGYTF. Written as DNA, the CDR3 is TGTGCCAGCAGCACGCGGACAGGGGGCGCCTATGGCTACACCTTC.

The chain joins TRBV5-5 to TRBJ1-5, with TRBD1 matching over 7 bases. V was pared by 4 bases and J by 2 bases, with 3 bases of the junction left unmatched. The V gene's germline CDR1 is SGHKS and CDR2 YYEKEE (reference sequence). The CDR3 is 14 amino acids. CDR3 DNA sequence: TGTGCCAGCAGCCGCGACAGGGGCAATCAGCCCCAGCATTTT. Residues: CASSRDRGNQPQHF.

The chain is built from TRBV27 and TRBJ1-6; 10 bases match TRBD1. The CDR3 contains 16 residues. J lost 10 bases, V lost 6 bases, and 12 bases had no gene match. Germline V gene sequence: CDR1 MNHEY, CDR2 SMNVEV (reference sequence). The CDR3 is CASRLAGTGVPSPLHF. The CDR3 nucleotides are TGTGCCAGCAGACTCGCCGGGACAGGGGTCCCCTCACCCCTCCACTTT.

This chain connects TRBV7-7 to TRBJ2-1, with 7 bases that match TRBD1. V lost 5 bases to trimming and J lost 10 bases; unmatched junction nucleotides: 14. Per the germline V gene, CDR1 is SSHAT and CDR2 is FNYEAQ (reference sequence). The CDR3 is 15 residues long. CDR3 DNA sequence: TGTGCCAGCAGCCCGCGACAGGGACCTGACGGGGAGCAGTTCTTC. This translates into CASSPRQGPDGEQFF.

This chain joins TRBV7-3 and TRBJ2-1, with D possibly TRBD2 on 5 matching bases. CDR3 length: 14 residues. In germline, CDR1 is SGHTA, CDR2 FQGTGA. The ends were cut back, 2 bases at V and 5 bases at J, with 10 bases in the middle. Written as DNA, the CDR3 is TGTGCCAGCAGCTTAGGGCTAGCCGACAATGAGCAGTTCTTC. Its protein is CASSLGLADNEQFF.

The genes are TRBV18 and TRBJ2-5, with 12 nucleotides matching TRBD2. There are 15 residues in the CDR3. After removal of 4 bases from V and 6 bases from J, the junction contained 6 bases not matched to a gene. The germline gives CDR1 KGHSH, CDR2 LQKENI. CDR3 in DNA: TGTGCCAGCTCACGGGGACTAGCGGGCAAAAAGACCCAGTACTTC. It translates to CASSRGLAGKKTQYF. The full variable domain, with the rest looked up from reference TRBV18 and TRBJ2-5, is NAGVMQNPRHLVRRRGQEARLRCSPMKGHSHVYWYRQLPEEGLKFMVYLQKENIIDESGMPKERFSAEFPKEGPSILRIQQVVRGDSAAYFCASSRGLAGKKTQYFGPGTRLLVL.

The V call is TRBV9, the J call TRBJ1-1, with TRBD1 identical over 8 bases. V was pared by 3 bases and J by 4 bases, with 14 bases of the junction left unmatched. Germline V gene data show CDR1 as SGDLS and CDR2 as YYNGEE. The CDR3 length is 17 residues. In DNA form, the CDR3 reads TGTGCCAGCAGCGACTTTAAACTGACAGGGGCGGGCACTGAAGCTTTCTTT. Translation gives CASSDFKLTGAGTEAFF.